This paragraph reports one T cell receptor (beta chain). Its antigen is still unknown. Qualities for individual bases were not recorded, and no much larger clone is one base off. Genomic DNA was isolated using the Qiagen DNeasy kit from unsorted PBMCs as well as from negatively selected CD4+ and CD8+ fractions. TCR beta CDR3 regions were amplified by immunoSEQ multiplex PCR using primers annealing to V and J segments. Amplification bias was minimized using a synthetic immune receptor repertoire, and residual bias was removed computationally after sequencing. In the paper's pipeline: Repertoire diversity was quantified as the Shannon entropy index using custom Python scripts. Unsorted, CD4+ and CD8+ repertoires were analyzed separately, except in combined analyses where CD4+ and CD8+ sequences were merged in silico. A clone counted as expanded when the clone's frequency after treatment rose at least 2-fold relative to C1D1, and clones undetected at baseline were given a pseudocount of 0.5. Clones with 0 or 1 copy at C1D1 were defined as singleton clones, while clones with 2 or more copies were defined as non-singleton clones. Clones expanded in unsorted samples were annotated as CD4+, CD8+ or unknown by matching protein sequences in sorted samples from the same patient. Wilcoxon tests on paired samples were used to test changes in diversity from C1D1 to C4D1. This immuneACCESS table, as held by TCRdb, lists in-frame sequences with V and J called but not all clones. Of the missing ones, under half trace to an unresolved V gene in checked studies; the others have no known cause. V, J and clone size are those of that table, while D and trimming were read from the DNA. The sample includes over 25,000 clones, with about four fifths observed a single time. Roughly 11% of the sample is taken by the ten largest.

The sample's time point, from its label and the paper: cycle 2 day 1 (C2D1) of nivolumab. Every trial patient had relapsed following autologous stem cell transplantation, and prior brentuximab vedotin exposure was what differed among cohorts A, B and C. A total of about 51 patients with relapsed/refractory classical Hodgkin lymphoma made up the trial cohort, and each patient's best overall response was complete response, partial response or progressive disease. Single-agent nivolumab was administered to trial patients in the multi-cohort phase II CheckMate 205 trial. Best overall response was determined by an independent review committee according to the 2007 International Working Group response criteria. Trial PBMCs were obtained immediately prior to nivolumab initiation (C1D1) and on therapy at cycle 2 day 1 and cycle 4 day 1. Peripheral blood was collected in 8 mL Vacutainer Cell Preparation Tubes, from which PBMCs were isolated by centrifugation and then cryopreserved.

After removal of 2 bases from V and 6 bases from J, the junction retains 9 bases not matched to a gene. CDR1 and CDR2 (SGHTA, FQGNSA) derive from the germline V gene. The CDR3, cysteine through phenylalanine, is 16 amino acids long. Only the CDR3 region is kept as DNA, spanning 48 bases read in frame from base 1. The entry originates in a study of PD-1 blockade in classical Hodgkin lymphoma (dated by TCRdb to between 2020 and 2021). For the wider study: Nivolumab dosing was 3 mg/kg intravenously every 2 weeks, continuing until either disease progression or unacceptable toxicity. A peripheral blood immune signature of response to PD-1 blockade in classical Hodgkin lymphoma was defined using TCR beta sequencing and CyTOF.

Study-wide findings and limitations: Baseline TCR diversity was reported to be lower in newly diagnosed patients than in healthy donors, and even lower in relapsed/refractory patients. Only a single clinical trial cohort was studied, and what caused the repertoire differences, possibly disease activity or prior therapy, remained undefined. Lower diversity was observed in patients in whom nivolumab was started less than 1 year after ASCT, and these patients were excluded from later analyses so that confounding by immune reconstitution would be avoided. By C4D1, a significant rise was seen in CD4+ TCR diversity but not in CD8+ TCR diversity (p=0.0027 vs p=0.16), and the rise was most apparent among complete responders (p=0.02). Baseline diversity similar to that of newly diagnosed patients was observed in trial patients achieving complete response, whereas significantly lower diversity was observed in partial responders and progressors.

This material consisted of peripheral blood mononuclear cells (PBMCs), taken before the second cycle of nivolumab. The TCR originated in a human donor with classical Hodgkin lymphoma. The V gene is TRBV7-2 and the J gene is TRBJ2-1, and 8 bases in between align with TRBD2. In nucleotides, the sequence is TGTGCCAGCAGCTTAAGTGTCGGACGGGGGGGCAATGAGCAGTTCTTC. This gives the protein CASSLSVGRGGNEQFF.